The 30 T cell receptor beta chains reported below all come from one sample, sequenced in a study of glioma-infiltrating T cells. TCR alpha and beta CDR3 regions were amplified from RNA using iRepertoire nested multiplex PCR. TCRdb ran MiXCR on the multiplex PCR reads and lists one entry per CDR3 protein. Of a few hundred thousand distinct CDR3 sequences in the sample, 41% are singletons; the top ten hold 9.5% to 15%. The sample was glioma tissue, nonneoplastic brain tissue, or PBMCs (not recorded which). All receptors derive from a human donor with low-grade glioma or glioblastoma, undergoing nonglioma brain surgery, or in good health (not recorded which).

This clonotype has just one count. V usage is TRBV14 and J usage is TRBJ2-6, with no clear D. V was cut by 0 bases and J by 0 bases, with 12 bases left in between. The CDR3 is 18 amino acids. The V gene's germline CDR1 is SGHDN and CDR2 FVKESK. The CDR3 DNA follows: TGTGCCAGCAGCCAAGATAAAGCCTCCCGCTCTGGGGCCAACGTCCTGACTTTC. Protein sequence: CASSQDKASRSGANVLTF.

This clonotype has just a few counts. The genes are TRBV12-3 or TRBV12-4 and TRBJ2-3; tentatively, D is TRBD1 (5 bases). V lost 1 base to trimming and J lost 2 bases, with 7 bases between them. The CDR3 has 14 residues. This CDR3 reads CASSLDGATDTQYF. The CDR3 nucleotides read TGTGCCAGCAGTTTAGATGGGGCCACAGATACGCAGTATTTT.

The rearrangement uses TRBV7-9 and TRBJ1-1; no clear D gene. The CDR3 spans 12 residues. Per the germline V gene, CDR1 is SEHNR and CDR2 is FQNEAQ (reference sequence). Trimming removed 2 bases from V and 4 bases from J, with 5 bases in between. CDR3 region: CASSLSLTEAFF. The CDR3 DNA sequence: TGTGCCAGCAGCTTATCTCTCACTGAAGCTTTCTTT. Supplemented by reference TRBV7-9 and TRBJ1-1, the full variable domain reads DTGVSQNPRHKITKRGQNVTFRCDPISEHNRLYWYRQTLGQGPEFLTYFQNEAQLEKSRLLSDRFSAERPKGSFSTLEIQRTEQGDSAMYLCASSLSLTEAFFGQGTRLTVV.

Note on this clonotype: A read error may account for a junction end that differs from germline. The chain couples TRBV28 to TRBJ2-7; 12 bases map to TRBD2. CDR1 is MDHEN and CDR2 is SYDVKM in the germline V gene. The CDR3 covers 14 residues. The CDR3 here is CASSWTSGTYEKYF. The DNA for the CDR3 is TGTGCCAGCAGTTGGACTAGCGGGACTTACGAGAAGTACTTC. The variable domain in full, completed from reference TRBV28 and TRBJ2-7, reads DVKVTQSSRYLVKRTGEKVFLECVQDMDHENMFWYRQDPGLGLRLIYFSYDVKMKEKGDIPEGYSVSREKKERFSLILESASTNQTSMYLCASSWTSGTYEKYFGPGTRLTVT.

As regards this clonotype: At one boundary the junction diverges from the germline segment, which might be a read error. The rearrangement joins TRBV7-3 to TRBJ2-3; D gene unclear. Germline V lookup: CDR1 SGHTA, CDR2 FQGTGA. CDR3 size: 12 residues. The CDR3 DNA is TGTGCCAGCAGATTAAGCACAGATACGCAGTATTTT. Protein product: CASRLSTDTQYF.

This clonotype was seen a few times. The chain links TRBV7-2 to TRBJ2-7; 8 nucleotides align to TRBD2. Trimming at V came to 1 base and at J to 6 bases, leaving 5 bases not matched to a gene. The germline V gene has CDR1 SGHTA and CDR2 FQGNSA. The CDR3 has 14 residues. The CDR3 DNA is TGTGCCAGCAGCTTAGTTGGGACTAGTTCCGAGCAGTACTTC. Its translation is CASSLVGTSSEQYF.

This clonotype showed up just a few times. The chain employs TRBV20-1 and TRBJ2-7; the D is unclear. The germline V and J ends were trimmed by 6 bases and 4 bases, with 16 bases remaining between them. CDR3 length equals 13 residues. The V gene's germline CDR1 is DFQATT and CDR2 SNEGSKA (reference sequence). CDR3 residues: CSASDQTRYEQYF. CDR3 bases: TGCAGTGCGTCGGACCAGACACGGTACGAGCAGTACTTC.

V and J are TRBV28 and TRBJ2-3; 7 nucleotides align to TRBD2. Trimming took 9 bases from V and 8 from J; bases not matched to a gene: 14. The germline V gene has CDR1 MDHEN and CDR2 SYDVKM. This CDR3 is 14 amino acids long. CDR3 amino acids: CASTERAGDATQYF. The CDR3 DNA is TGTGCCAGTACCGAAAGGGCGGGAGACGCTACGCAGTATTTT.

This clonotype was counted once. This chain connects TRBV25-1 to TRBJ1-5; 7 nucleotides agree with TRBD1. Germline assignment: CDR1 MGHDK and CDR2 SYGVNS. J was trimmed by 6 bases and V by 5 bases; bases with no gene match: 10. The CDR3 runs 15 residues. The CDR3 region is CASSKLDRVGQPQHF. CDR3 sequence (DNA): TGTGCCAGCAGTAAGTTAGACAGGGTTGGTCAGCCCCAGCATTTT.

This clonotype was observed a few times. The chain recombines TRBV7-2 with TRBJ2-2; 8 bases fit TRBD2. Unmatched junction bases numbered 6, after V lost 5 bases and J lost 1 base. Germline CDR1 is SGHTA and CDR2 is FQGNSA. This CDR3 has 16 residues. CDR3: CASSRTSGGNTGELFF. CDR3 nucleotide sequence: TGTGCCAGCAGCCGTACTAGCGGAGGGAACACCGGGGAGCTGTTTTTT. The full variable domain, rest sourced from reference TRBV7-2 and TRBJ2-2, is GAGVSQSPSNKVTEKGKDVELRCDPISGHTALYWYRQSLGQGLEFLIYFQGNSAPDKSGLPSDRFSAERTGGSVSTLTIQRTQQEDSAVYLCASSRTSGGNTGELFFGEGSRLTVL.

This clonotype appeared many times. V is TRBV10-3 and J is TRBJ2-5; D is possibly TRBD2 (5 bases). The CDR3 loop spans 12 amino acids. V lost 11 bases, J lost 1 base, and 11 bases lay in between. Germline V CDR1 and CDR2: ENHRY, SYGVKD. In DNA form, the CDR3 reads TGTGCCGCCGGCGGGTTCCAAGAGACCCAGTACTTC. Protein sequence: CAAGGFQETQYF.

The chain carries TRBV4-3 and TRBJ2-7, with TRBD1 matching 9 bases. Unmatched junction bases numbered 4, after V lost 4 bases and J lost 0 bases. CDR3 size: 15 residues. Per germline, CDR1 LGHNA and CDR2 YSLEER. The CDR3 here is CASSPRTGDSYEQYF. CDR3 sequence (DNA): TGCGCCAGCAGCCCACGGACAGGGGACTCCTACGAGCAGTACTTC.

This clonotype has just a few counts. The chain uses TRBV6-2 or TRBV6-3 and TRBJ2-7, with D perhaps matching TRBD2 (5 bases). Germline V gives CDR1 MNHEY, CDR2 SVGEGT. The CDR3 spans 13 residues. V was clipped by 7 bases and J by 6 bases, with 16 bases between them. The chain's CDR3 is CASNRGWRTEQYF. In DNA form, the CDR3 reads TGTGCCAGCAACCGGGGATGGCGGACCGAGCAGTACTTC.

The rearrangement links TRBV19 to TRBJ1-4; the D gene is possibly TRBD1 (5 bases). V was cut by 7 bases and J by 8 bases, with 17 bases left in between. The CDR3 consists of 14 residues. Germline V lookup: CDR1 LNHDA, CDR2 SQIVND (reference sequence). CDR3 DNA: TGTGCCAGTACCCCCCGGGACCGCGGAGAAAAACTGTTTTTT. Encoded protein: CASTPRDRGEKLFF.

V is TRBV12-3 or TRBV12-4 and J is TRBJ2-2; D is unresolved. The CDR3 is 17 amino acids. V lost 7 bases and J 0 bases, leaving 18 bases between the germline ends. This chain's CDR3 is CASIGRVAGANTGELFF. The CDR3 DNA reads as TGTGCCAGCATTGGAAGGGTAGCTGGAGCGAACACCGGGGAGCTGTTTTTT.

The V call is TRBV4-1, the J call TRBJ1-1, with unresolved D. The length of the CDR3 is 15 residues. Trimming shortened V by 4 bases and J by 0 bases, and 12 bases separated the two germline ends. Germline values: CDR1 MGHRA, CDR2 YSYEKL. CDR3 sequence: CASSLKSRMNTEAFF. For the CDR3, the DNA is TGCGCCAGCAGCCTTAAGAGCCGTATGAACACTGAAGCTTTCTTT.

CDR3 sequence reads: CASSYSGSSYYNSPLHF. In nucleotides, the CDR3 is TGTGCCAGCAGTTACTCGGGTTCAAGCTACTATAATTCACCCCTCCACTTT. The chain carries TRBV6-2 or TRBV6-3 and TRBJ1-6; D gene unclear. This CDR3 has 17 residues. Trimming took off 0 bases at V and 3 bases at J, with 12 bases between the two ends. Germline V lookup: CDR1 MNHEY, CDR2 SVGEGT.

The chain recombines TRBV4-1 with TRBJ2-7; the D gene is possibly TRBD1 (5 bases). Germline loops: CDR1 MGHRA, CDR2 YSYEKL. The V end lost 0 bases, the J end lost 7 bases, and 19 bases lay between the germline ends. The CDR3 has 16 amino acids. CDR3 DNA sequence: TGCGCCAGCAGCCAAGATCGACCTGACAGCCTACGTGAGCAGTACTTC. Translated: CASSQDRPDSLREQYF.

Points on this clonotype: This sequence may be a read error, since a much larger clone differs from it by one base. The chain recombines TRBV6-6 with TRBJ2-3; D gene ambiguous. The J call is in doubt because the DNA end fits TRBJ1-5 better. In germline, CDR1 is MNHNY, CDR2 SVGAGI (reference sequence). The CDR3 has 15 amino acids. The CDR3: CASSYTGGPEVTQHF. The CDR3 bases are TGTGCCAGCAGTTACACGGGAGGGCCAGAAGTTACGCAGCATTTT.

This clonotype appeared many times. The rearrangement uses TRBV28 and TRBJ2-7; the D call may be TRBD1 or TRBD2 (6 bases each). The germline V gene has CDR1 MDHEN and CDR2 SYDVKM. V lost 3 bases and J lost 5, with 17 bases in between. The CDR3 is made up of 15 amino acids. The CDR3 loop is CASSFSEWRGNEQYF. The CDR3 nucleotides are TGTGCCAGCAGTTTCTCAGAGTGGAGGGGGAACGAGCAGTACTTC.

This chain joins TRBV7-2 and TRBJ1-2; TRBD1 aligns across 7 bases. The CDR3 consists of 13 residues. CDR1 is SGHTA and CDR2 is FQGNSA in the germline V gene. V trimming: 5 bases; J trimming: 8 bases; junction bases outside the gene matches: 8. The CDR3 sequence is CASSPGTVAGYTF. The CDR3 DNA is TGTGCCAGCAGCCCAGGGACAGTGGCGGGCTACACCTTC.

V usage is TRBV27 and J usage is TRBJ2-3; D remains unclear. V lost 4 bases and J lost 5, with 13 bases in between. The CDR3 extends over 14 amino acids. The germline gives CDR1 MNHEY, CDR2 SMNVEV (reference sequence). CDR3 amino acids: CASSSNPVRDTQYF. CDR3 sequence (DNA): TGTGCCAGCAGTTCTAATCCAGTCAGAGATACGCAGTATTTT.

The rearrangement joins TRBV6-9 to TRBJ2-3; 10 nucleotides align to TRBD1. The germline gives CDR1 MNHGY, CDR2 SVAAGI. There are 16 residues in the CDR3. V was pared by 2 bases and J by 1 base, with 3 bases of the junction left unmatched. Here the CDR3 DNA reads TGTGCCAGCAGTTATAGGGGACAGGGGTGCACAGATACGCAGTATTTT. This sequence encodes CASSYRGQGCTDTQYF.

Of note for this clonotype: A read error may be the cause here, since a much bigger clone is one base away. The V call is TRBV28, the J call TRBJ1-2; D may be TRBD1 (6 bases). The germline CDR1 and CDR2 sequences are MDHEN and SYDVKM. The CDR3 has 15 residues. For the CDR3, the DNA is TGTGCCAGCCGATCTACAGGGCCAGATAACTATGACTACACCTTC. This codes for CASRSTGPDNYDYTF.

The rearrangement links TRBV7-2 to TRBJ1-2, with D perhaps matching TRBD1 (6 bases). Germline CDR1 is SGHTA and CDR2 is FQGNSA. The CDR3 is made up of 14 amino acids. Deletions cut 5 bases from V and 4 bases from J, with 14 bases between. This CDR3 is CASSARGESYGYTF. The CDR3 DNA sequence: TGTGCCAGCAGCGCTAGGGGGGAATCCTATGGCTACACCTTC.

The chain combines TRBV19 with TRBJ2-7; 12 bases map to TRBD2. The J call could be wrong; TRBJ2-5 is a better fit for the DNA end. Germline loops: CDR1 LNHDA, CDR2 SQIVND (reference sequence). The CDR3 runs to 14 residues. In DNA, the CDR3 is TGTGCCAGTAGTGAACTAGCGGGAGGAGTGACCCAGTACTTC. Its translation is CASSELAGGVTQYF.

This clonotype came up once. V and J are TRBV29-1 and TRBJ2-7, with D maybe TRBD1 (5 bases). The CDR3 loop spans 11 amino acids. Trimming took off 6 bases at V and 3 bases at J, with 9 bases between the two ends. Germline CDR1 is SQVTM and CDR2 is ANQGSEA. The CDR3 DNA sequence: TGCAGCGTCTCCGACAGCTACGAGCAGTACTTC. This translates into CSVSDSYEQYF.

This sequence joins TRBV7-9 and TRBJ2-5, with a weak D call TRBD2 (6 bases). The CDR3 is made up of 15 amino acids. V lost 5 bases to trimming and J lost 4 bases, with 17 bases between them. Germline V gene sequence: CDR1 SEHNR, CDR2 FQNEAQ (reference sequence). The CDR3 DNA follows: TGTGCCAGCAGCCCTCACCGCGCCGGGGGAGAGACCCAGTACTTC. Translated: CASSPHRAGGETQYF.

The chain recombines TRBV28 with TRBJ1-1, with a weak D call TRBD1 (5 bases). Germline V gene data show CDR1 as MDHEN and CDR2 as SYDVKM. This CDR3 spans 14 amino acids. The V end was cut by 4 bases, the J end by 4 bases, with 13 bases between. CDR3 nucleotide sequence: TGTGCCAGCAGTTACGGGAACAGGATCACTGAAGCTTTCTTT. Residues: CASSYGNRITEAFF.

This clonotype showed up many times. The chain links TRBV7-2 to TRBJ2-7; the match to TRBD2 covers 8 bases. The CDR3 spans 14 residues. CDR1 and CDR2 (germline): SGHTA, FQGNSA. With V trimmed by 1 base and J by 6 bases, 5 bases remained unmatched. In DNA, the CDR3 is TGTGCCAGCAGCTTAGGACTAGCGCGGTTCGAGCAGTACTTC. Protein sequence: CASSLGLARFEQYF.